This entry lists 16 T cell receptor beta chains sequenced from one sample in a study of technical replicates of blood from several donors. Clones were sequenced by immunoSEQ multiplex PCR, and TCRdb holds only the in-frame ones, with some missing. Among 65,000 to 95,000 clones, 80% to 90% were seen once, and the ten largest hold roughly 4.8%. The material sequenced was PBMCs. All receptors come from a human donor in good health. Some clones in this sample may be carry-over from other donors' samples.

V gene TRBV9 combines with J gene TRBJ2-3; 7 bases fit TRBD2. The CDR3 extends over 15 amino acids. V shed 2 bases and J 2 bases; nucleotides not matched to a gene: 5. CDR1 and CDR2 from the germline V gene are SGDLS and YYNGEE. As DNA, the CDR3 is TGTGCCAGCAGCGTCCTAGCGGCATCCACAGATACGCAGTATTTT. It yields the protein CASSVLAASTDTQYF.

The table lists this clone with a few counts. The chain employs TRBV9 and TRBJ2-7; TRBD2 matches 7 bases. The CDR3 has 15 residues. The V gene end was trimmed by 4 bases and the J gene end by 5 bases; junction bases not matched to a gene: 12. The germline V gene has CDR1 SGDLS and CDR2 YYNGEE. This chain's CDR3 is CASSPGRGTLHEQYF. The CDR3 region has the DNA TGTGCCAGCAGCCCAGGGAGGGGAACCCTCCACGAGCAGTACTTC.

This clone appeared a few times. The V call is TRBV23-1, the J call TRBJ1-5; unclear D gene. Being an ORF, TRBV23-1 has a function that is uncertain. Between the trimmed V and J ends, which lost 3 bases and 0 bases, there was a span of 15 bases. The CDR3 runs to 17 residues. CDR3 nucleotides: TGCGCCAGCAGTCAGACCAATGGGCCTTATAGCAATCAGCCCCAGCATTTT. Amino acid sequence: CASSQTNGPYSNQPQHF.

The chain has TRBV9 and TRBJ1-1; D is perhaps TRBD1 (6 bases). Trimming pared 3 bases from V and 4 bases from J, leaving 10 bases between. The CDR3 is 13 residues long. Germline CDR1 is SGDLS and CDR2 is YYNGEE. CDR3 in DNA: TGTGCCAGCAGCGAACAGGGCTTCACTGAAGCTTTCTTT. It specifies CASSEQGFTEAFF.

The gene calls are TRBV29-1 and TRBJ2-3; unclear D gene. V shed 1 base and J shed 6 bases, with 11 bases lying between them. Looked up from germline, CDR1 is SQVTM and CDR2 is ANQGSEA. This CDR3 contains 13 residues. The chain's CDR3 is CSVEAQIEDTQYF. In DNA, the CDR3 is TGCAGCGTTGAAGCGCAAATAGAGGATACGCAGTATTTT.

This chain uses TRBV7-2 with TRBJ2-5; D is unclear. V was trimmed by 1 base and J by 1 base, leaving 7 bases between them. Germline V gene sequence: CDR1 SGHTA, CDR2 FQGNSA. The CDR3 length is 14 residues. The CDR3 region has the DNA TGTGCCAGCAGCTTAGGGGCAAGCCAAGAGACCCAGTACTTC. Translation: CASSLGASQETQYF. Drawing the rest from reference TRBV7-2 and TRBJ2-5, the complete variable domain is GAGVSQSPSNKVTEKGKDVELRCDPISGHTALYWYRQSLGQGLEFLIYFQGNSAPDKSGLPSDRFSAERTGGSVSTLTIQRTQQEDSAVYLCASSLGASQETQYFGPGTRLLVL.

The chain carries TRBV2 and TRBJ1-1; D not certain. The germline gives CDR1 SNHLY, CDR2 FYNNEI. The V end lost 5 bases, the J end lost 2 bases, and 12 bases lay between the germline ends. This CDR3 region has 14 residues. The CDR3 loop reads CASSFLRVNTEAFF. The CDR3 coding sequence is TGTGCCAGCAGTTTTCTCCGGGTAAACACTGAAGCTTTCTTT.

The rearrangement joins TRBV30 to TRBJ1-5; perhaps TRBD1 as D (5 bases). The CDR3 is 14 residues long. Germline loops: CDR1 GTSNPN, CDR2 SVGIG (reference sequence). The V end lost 2 bases, the J end lost 7 bases, and 15 bases lay between the germline ends. The CDR3 sequence is CAWSIIDRGQPQHF. CDR3 coding DNA: TGTGCCTGGAGTATAATAGACAGAGGACAGCCCCAGCATTTT. Based on the CDR3 plus reference TRBV30 and TRBJ1-5, the full variable domain is SQTIHQWPATLVQPVGSPLSLECTVEGTSNPNLYWYRQAAGRGLQLLFYSVGIGQISSEVPQNLSASRPQDRQFILSSKKLLLSDSGFYLCAWSIIDRGQPQHFGDGTRLSIL.

The J gene is TRBJ1-6, the V gene TRBV4-2, with 11 bases matching TRBD1. Germline CDR1 reads LGHNA; CDR2 reads YNFKEQ. This CDR3 comprises 16 residues. V lost 4 bases, J lost 9 bases, and 8 bases stayed unmatched. The CDR3 loop reads CASSLLGQGDGSPLHF. Here the CDR3 DNA reads TGTGCCAGCAGCCTACTGGGACAGGGGGACGGTTCACCCCTCCACTTT.

The chain uses TRBV27 and TRBJ1-5; a possible D gene is TRBD1 (5 bases). The CDR3 totals 15 residues. V lost 0 bases, J lost 6 bases, and 12 bases lay in between. From germline, CDR1 is MNHEY and CDR2 SMNVEV (reference sequence). The CDR3 region has the DNA TGTGCCAGCAGTTTATCGTGGGGCTACCCTCAGCCCCAGCATTTT. This translates into CASSLSWGYPQPQHF.

V is TRBV4-3 and J is TRBJ2-1; TRBD1 matches at 9 bases. V dropped 0 bases and J dropped 7; count of bases not matched to a gene: 7. The length of the CDR3 is 16 residues. Germline CDR1 is LGHNA and CDR2 is YSLEER. The CDR3 region has the DNA TGCGCCAGCAGCCAAGAAACAGGGGGCCCTTTGAATGAGCAGTTCTTC. Amino acids: CASSQETGGPLNEQFF.

This chain connects TRBV10-3 to TRBJ2-7; 7 bases are a match to TRBD1. CDR1 and CDR2 (germline): ENHRY, SYGVKD. This CDR3 contains 14 residues. The V and J ends lost 7 bases and 5 bases, in that order; junction bases with no gene match: 11. The CDR3 loop reads CAITSGQAGDEQYF. DNA for the CDR3: TGTGCCATCACTTCAGGACAGGCCGGCGACGAGCAGTACTTC.

This rearrangement joins TRBV7-2 to TRBJ2-2; D not resolved. Germline V gives CDR1 SGHTA, CDR2 FQGNSA. V shed 3 bases and J shed 1 base, with 3 bases lying between them. The CDR3 covers 13 residues. As DNA, the CDR3 is TGTGCCAGCAGCTTTCTGAACACCGGGGAGCTGTTTTTT. It is translated as CASSFLNTGELFF.

CDR3 bases: TGTGCCAGCAGCTTGGTAGCGGGGGGCTCCTACGAGCAGTACTTC. Translated: CASSLVAGGSYEQYF. The chain has TRBV11-2 and TRBJ2-7, with 10 bases matching TRBD2. Trimming cost V 3 bases and J 0 bases; bases outside gene matches: 2. CDR3 size: 15 residues. Germline V gene data show CDR1 as SGHAT and CDR2 as FQNNGV.

This clone occurred once. V gene TRBV2 combines with J gene TRBJ1-5; 9 bases match TRBD1. The V gene end was trimmed by 6 bases and the J gene end by 7 bases; junction bases not matched to a gene: 7. The CDR3 runs to 14 residues. Germline CDR1 reads SNHLY; CDR2 reads FYNNEI. The CDR3 nucleotides read TGTGCCAGCAGCCCACAGGGGGCGGAGCAGCCCCAGCATTTT. Translating gives CASSPQGAEQPQHF.

The rearrangement uses TRBV5-1 and TRBJ2-1; perhaps TRBD1 as D (6 bases). Germline V gene data show CDR1 as SGHRS and CDR2 as YFSETQ. With 4 bases removed from V and 2 bases from J, the gap between germline ends came to 16 bases. CDR3 length equals 16 residues. The CDR3 protein is CASSEGSRGPYNEQFF. The CDR3 bases are TGCGCCAGCAGCGAGGGGTCCAGGGGTCCCTACAATGAGCAGTTCTTC. Filled out from reference TRBV5-1 and TRBJ2-1, the complete variable domain reads KAGVTQTPRYLIKTRGQQVTLSCSPISGHRSVSWYQQTPGQGLQFLFEYFSETQRNKGNFPGRFSGRQFSNSRSEMNVSTLELGDSALYLCASSEGSRGPYNEQFFGPGTRLTVL.